Detailed here is one T cell receptor (beta chain). What this receptor recognizes is not known. Base-call qualities are not available, and no considerably larger clone is one nucleotide away. The data are from a study of blood T cell repertoires in COVID-19 (dated by TCRdb to the early 2020s). Concerning the study at large: Collaborator samples came from the United States, Italy and Spain and covered acute and convalescent phases of COVID-19. The prospective study material was composed of cDNA or gDNA derived from T cells, B-cell-depleted T cells, or PBMCs. Deeply sampled blood TCRbeta repertoires from subjects exposed to, actively infected with, or recovered from COVID-19 were included in the dataset. The repertoires were released in a freely available public database meant as a resource for research on the immune response to SARS-CoV-2. Samples came from the ongoing ImmuneRACE study (first 160 participants) plus 1,254 subjects from 6 global collaborators. Sample metadata almost always included a de-identified subject ID, COVID-19 status, age in years and sex. HLA class I and class II types, where available, came from metadata supplied by the sample provider rather than from assay-based typing. General conclusions and limits of the study: The quantity of clinical and demographic metadata differed by source and by participant and was supplied without curation.

One collaborating source in Seattle enrolled patients during active infection and followed them longitudinally through the course of disease. Collaborating institutions collected whole blood in K2EDTA tubes following their own protocols. For TCRbeta analysis, collaborators shipped samples in one of three forms: frozen whole blood, isolated PBMCs, or DNA extracted from either of those sample types. TCRbeta CDR3 regions were amplified from genomic DNA by means of the immunoSEQ Assay, a bias-controlled multiplex PCR. Turning to the authors' computational methods: Nucleated cell counts per sample were estimated from amplification of reference gene primers within the assay. Sequence reads were collapsed and filtered to measure the absolute abundance of every unique TCRbeta CDR3 rearrangement. For each sample, productive Simpson clonality was calculated as the square root of Simpson's diversity index over productive rearrangements. TCRdb limited this immuneACCESS table to in-frame rearrangements with V and J called. A share of clones is missing; checked studies link under half to unresolved V genes, and the rest is unexplained. The D gene and trimming were derived from the DNA, and the V and J assignments and clone size from that table. This sample holds 150,000 to 200,000 clones; about four fifths were observed only once. The ten biggest clones cover less than 3% of the sample.

Its CDR3 holds 16 amino acids, cysteine through phenylalanine. Only the CDR3 region is kept as DNA, spanning 48 bases read in frame from base 1. From the germline V gene, CDR1 is KGHSH and CDR2 is LQKENI. Cut back by 2 bases and 2 bases, the V and J ends lie 15 bases apart. Sequencing was done on a sample of peripheral blood. The chain employs TRBV18 and TRBJ1-2; the D gene is perhaps TRBD1, from 5 matching bases. The source is a woman over 75 with COVID-19, enrolled during active disease. CDR3 region: CASSPLADGGNYGYTF. The DNA sequence is given as TGTGCCAGCTCACCATTGGCCGACGGGGGAAACTATGGCTACACCTTC. With the rest looked up from the reference TRBV18 and TRBJ1-2 genes rather than sequenced, the full variable domain is NAGVMQNPRHLVRRRGQEARLRCSPMKGHSHVYWYRQLPEEGLKFMVYLQKENIIDESGMPKERFSAEFPKEGPSILRIQQVVRGDSAAYFCASSPLADGGNYGYTFGSGTRLTVV.